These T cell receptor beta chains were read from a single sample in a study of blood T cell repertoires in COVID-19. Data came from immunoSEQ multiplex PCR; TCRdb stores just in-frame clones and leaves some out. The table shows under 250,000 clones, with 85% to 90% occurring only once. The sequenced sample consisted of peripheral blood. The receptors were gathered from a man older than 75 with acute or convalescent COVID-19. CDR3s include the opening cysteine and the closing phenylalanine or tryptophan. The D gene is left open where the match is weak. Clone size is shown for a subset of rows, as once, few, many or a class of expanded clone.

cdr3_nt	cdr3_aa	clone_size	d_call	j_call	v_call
TGTGCCAGCAGTTCCTCGCCAAGGGGTGCGTATGGCTACACCTTC	CASSSSPRGAYGYTF	-	-	TRBJ1-2	TRBV28
TGTGCCAGCAGCGGCGGATTCCTCATGAACACTGAAGCTTTCTTT	CASSGGFLMNTEAFF	-	-	TRBJ1-1	TRBV7-3
TGTGCCAGCAGTTACTCTGGCAGGGGTGGATCTGGGGCCAACGTCCTGACTTTC	CASSYSGRGGSGANVLTF	few	-	TRBJ2-6	TRBV6-2/TRBV6-3
TGTGCCAGCAGCGTAGTTGGAGTCGGAGACGGCTACAATGAGCAGTTCTTC	CASSVVGVGDGYNEQFF	-	-	TRBJ2-1	TRBV9
TGTGCCAGCAGCACGGCTAGCGGGAGGGCCCCAGATACGCAGTATTTT	CASSTASGRAPDTQYF	-	TRBD2	TRBJ2-3	TRBV9
TGTGCCAGTAGTTTGGGGCCTAACTATGGCTACACCTTC	CASSLGPNYGYTF	-	-	TRBJ1-2	TRBV19
TGTGCCAGCTCAGCGGCGGGAGGAGGTATTTACGAGCAGTACTTC	CASSAAGGGIYEQYF	-	TRBD2	TRBJ2-7	TRBV18
TGTGCCAGCAGCTTAAGACAGGGGGAGACCCAGTACTTC	CASSLRQGETQYF	-	TRBD1	TRBJ2-5	TRBV7-3
TGCGCCAGCAGCGGCGCAGGGGACCACAAGACGGAGACCCAGTACTTC	CASSGAGDHKTETQYF	once	-	TRBJ2-5	TRBV5-1
TGTGCCAGCAGCTTAGATGGCAGTTTGTACCAAGAGACCCAGTACTTC	CASSLDGSLYQETQYF	-	-	TRBJ2-5	TRBV7-2
TGCGCCAGCAGCTCACAACTTCTAGCGGGAGTAGGTGGAGATACGCAGTATTTT	CASSSQLLAGVGGDTQYF	-	TRBD2	TRBJ2-3	TRBV5-1
TGTGCCAGCAGCCCAGGAGGGACCTGGGGAGAGACCCAGTACTTC	CASSPGGTWGETQYF	-	-	TRBJ2-5	TRBV7-2
TGTGCCAGCAGTTGGCTTTGGTATGGCTACACCTTC	CASSWLWYGYTF	-	-	TRBJ1-2	TRBV25-1
TGTGCCAGTAGCGGACTAGCGGGGGACAATGAGCAGTTCTTC	CASSGLAGDNEQFF	-	TRBD2	TRBJ2-1	TRBV19
TGTGCCAGCAGCGTAAGCGCCAGCACAGATACGCAGTATTTT	CASSVSASTDTQYF	-	-	TRBJ2-3	TRBV7-2
TGTGCCAGCAGTTACGGGACAGGGCGCTCCTACGAGCAGTACTTC	CASSYGTGRSYEQYF	few	TRBD1	TRBJ2-7	TRBV6-6
TGCGCCAGCAGCTTCGGAGTCTCGAACACTGAAGCTTTCTTT	CASSFGVSNTEAFF	few	-	TRBJ1-1	TRBV5-1
TGTGCCAGCAGTTCCACCAGGGGCCTTGAAGCTTTCTTT	CASSSTRGLEAFF	-	-	TRBJ1-1	TRBV6-5
TGCGCCAGCAGCCACCAGGGGCCAACTAATGAAAAACTGTTTTTT	CASSHQGPTNEKLFF	-	-	TRBJ1-4	TRBV4-1
TGTGCCAGTAGTAACAGGGAGAACCCTACTGGCTACACCTTC	CASSNRENPTGYTF	-	-	TRBJ1-2	TRBV19
TGCAGCGTTGAGCTGGGGAGGAACACTGAAGCTTTCTTT	CSVELGRNTEAFF	-	-	TRBJ1-1	TRBV29-1
TGTGCCAGCAGCTTCACCGGCAGGCCCACCGGGGAGCTGTTTTTT	CASSFTGRPTGELFF	-	-	TRBJ2-2	TRBV7-3
TGTGCCAGCAGTAGAGATACAAGCGTCAATGAGCAGTTCTTC	CASSRDTSVNEQFF	-	-	TRBJ2-1	TRBV28
TGTGCCAGTTCCTCCTTACAGGGGGGCGGAAAACTGTTTTTT	CASSSLQGGGKLFF	-	TRBD1	TRBJ1-4	TRBV27
TGCAGCATTCAGGGCCCTAGCGGGAGCACAGATACGCAGTATTTT	CSIQGPSGSTDTQYF	once	TRBD2	TRBJ2-3	TRBV29-1
TGCAGCGTTTTACAGGGGGCGCTTGAAGCTTTCTTT	CSVLQGALEAFF	-	TRBD1	TRBJ1-1	TRBV29-1
TGTGCCAGTAGTATGTGGACTAGTCTCATTCCGGGGACCCAGTACTTC	CASSMWTSLIPGTQYF	-	TRBD2	TRBJ2-5	TRBV19
TGTGCCAGCTCAGAAGGACTAGCGGGTTACAATGAGCAGTTCTTC	CASSEGLAGYNEQFF	once	TRBD2	TRBJ2-1	TRBV18
TGTGCCAGCGGGACTCGGGTGGATAATTCACCCCTCCACTTT	CASGTRVDNSPLHF	-	-	TRBJ1-6	TRBV19